The 23 T cell receptor beta chains presented below share a single source sample, sequenced in a study of radiotherapy plus CTLA-4 blockade in lung cancer. The table came from immunoSEQ multiplex PCR; TCRdb's copy has only in-frame clones and leaves some out. Of about 85,000 clones listed, approximately 84% are singletons. This specimen consisted of peripheral blood, obtained from a patient treated with radiotherapy plus ipilimumab. The receptors were gathered from a human donor with non-small cell lung cancer who had a partial response to radiotherapy plus ipilimumab.

The chain couples TRBV27 to TRBJ1-5; 8 bases align to TRBD1. The CDR3 loop spans 15 amino acids. The germline V gene has CDR1 MNHEY and CDR2 SMNVEV (reference sequence). V gave up 5 bases and J gave up 6 bases; unmatched junction bases: 9. The CDR3 region has the DNA TGTGCCAGCAGTCGACAGGGGCCGGGGGTTCAGCCCCAGCATTTT. This encodes CASSRQGPGVQPQHF.

V usage is TRBV7-2 and J usage is TRBJ1-2; D gene ambiguous. Germline assignment: CDR1 SGHTA and CDR2 FQGNSA. The CDR3 is 14 amino acids. Trimming took off 3 bases at V and 5 bases at J, with 13 bases between the two ends. The CDR3 DNA follows: TGTGCCAGCAGCTTCCTCGATCCGAGTTATGGCTACACCTTC. It translates to CASSFLDPSYGYTF.

The CDR3, as DNA: TGTGCCAGTAGTATTTTAAGGACTTCTAACTATGGCTACACCTTC. Residues: CASSILRTSNYGYTF. The chain links TRBV19 to TRBJ1-2; D remains unclear. Germline V gives CDR1 LNHDA, CDR2 SQIVND (reference sequence). V was trimmed by 3 bases and J by 0 bases, leaving 11 bases between them. CDR3 length: 15 amino acids. Using reference TRBV19 and TRBJ1-2 for the parts outside the CDR3, the full variable domain is DGGITQSPKYLFRKEGQNVTLSCEQNLNHDAMYWYRQDPGQGLRLIYYSQIVNDFQKGDIAEGYSVSREKKESFPLTVTSAQKNPTAFYLCASSILRTSNYGYTFGSGTRLTVV.

This clone was seen a handful of times. The chain employs TRBV7-9 and TRBJ1-4, with 9 bases identical to TRBD1. The CDR3 length is 14 residues. The germline gives CDR1 SEHNR, CDR2 FQNEAQ (reference sequence). Unmatched junction bases numbered 6, after V lost 6 bases and J lost 7 bases. DNA of the CDR3: TGTGCCAGCAGTCGGACAGGGGTGACTGAAAAACTGTTTTTT. This encodes CASSRTGVTEKLFF. Variable domain in full (rest from reference TRBV7-9 and TRBJ1-4): DTGVSQNPRHKITKRGQNVTFRCDPISEHNRLYWYRQTLGQGPEFLTYFQNEAQLEKSRLLSDRFSAERPKGSFSTLEIQRTEQGDSAMYLCASSRTGVTEKLFFGSGTQLSVL.

The chain employs TRBV9 and TRBJ2-2; no clear D gene. Trimming removed 3 bases from V and 3 bases from J, with 15 bases in between. The CDR3 totals 16 residues. Germline lookup yields CDR1 SGDLS and CDR2 YYNGEE. CDR3 bases: TGTGCCAGCAGCGCCTTAGGTGCTGCGGACACCGGGGAGCTGTTTTTT. Amino acids: CASSALGAADTGELFF.

The chain recombines TRBV11-2 with TRBJ2-1, with D perhaps TRBD2 (6 bases). CDR1 SGHAT and CDR2 FQNNGV come from the germline V gene. The CDR3 spans 13 residues. Between the trimmed V and J ends, which lost 3 bases and 5 bases, there was a span of 8 bases. The CDR3 bases are TGTGCCAGCAGCTTCGGACTAAACAATGAGCAGTTCTTC. This gives the protein CASSFGLNNEQFF.

The V and J genes are TRBV29-1 and TRBJ1-2; 7 bases agree with TRBD1. The CDR3 loop spans 13 amino acids. V gave up 3 bases and J gave up 5 bases; unmatched junction bases: 6. Germline V gene sequence: CDR1 SQVTM, CDR2 ANQGSEA. CDR3 sequence reads: CSVDAAGGYGYTF. CDR3 in DNA: TGCAGCGTTGACGCTGCAGGGGGGTATGGCTACACCTTC. Using reference TRBV29-1 and TRBJ1-2 for the parts outside the CDR3, the full variable domain is SAVISQKPSRDICQRGTSLTIQCQVDSQVTMMFWYRQQPGQSLTLIATANQGSEATYESGFVIDKFPISRPNLTFSTLTVSNMSPEDSSIYLCSVDAAGGYGYTFGSGTRLTVV.

The chain combines TRBV28 with TRBJ1-2, with D perhaps TRBD1 (5 bases). Between the trimmed V and J ends, which lost 4 bases and 2 bases, there was a span of 8 bases. From germline, CDR1 is MDHEN and CDR2 SYDVKM. The CDR3 covers 13 residues. The CDR3 loop reads CASSWGRNYGYTF. The CDR3 bases are TGTGCCAGCAGTTGGGGCAGAAACTATGGCTACACCTTC.

The chain links TRBV15 to TRBJ2-2; tentatively, D is TRBD2 (6 bases). Trimming stripped 5 bases from V and 2 bases from J, with 12 bases between. Germline V gives CDR1 LNHNV, CDR2 YYDKDF (reference sequence). The CDR3 consists of 15 residues. The CDR3 spells CATSYRDSNTGELFF. The CDR3 DNA reads as TGTGCCACCAGCTATCGGGACTCCAACACCGGGGAGCTGTTTTTT.

The V call is TRBV2, the J call TRBJ2-5; 11 positions match TRBD1. The CDR3 is 15 residues long. Germline-derived CDR1 and CDR2 are SNHLY and FYNNEI. V dropped 5 bases and J dropped 6; count of bases not matched to a gene: 8. The CDR3 sequence: CASSKRTGGEQTQYF. The CDR3 DNA is TGTGCCAGCAGTAAAAGGACAGGGGGCGAGCAGACCCAGTACTTC.

The chain carries TRBV7-9 and TRBJ1-4, with D perhaps TRBD1 (5 bases). The CDR3 length is 15 residues. CDR1 and CDR2 from the germline V gene are SEHNR and FQNEAQ (reference sequence). V lost 1 base, J lost 4 bases, and 10 bases lay in between. For the CDR3, the DNA is TGTGCCAGCAGCTTAGGACAGTATATTAATGAAAAACTGTTTTTT. Amino acids: CASSLGQYINEKLFF.

J is TRBJ2-5 and V is TRBV19; possibly TRBD1 for D (5 bases). CDR1 is LNHDA, CDR2 SQIVND, per germline (reference sequence). The V gene lost 4 bases and the J gene lost 5 bases, with 29 bases spanning the gap. CDR3 size: 19 residues. The CDR3 sequence is CASSTSIPVGRVARETQYF. The CDR3 nucleotides are TGTGCCAGTAGTACATCAATACCCGTGGGCAGGGTGGCCCGGGAGACCCAGTACTTC. The whole variable domain, remainder taken from reference TRBV19 and TRBJ2-5, is DGGITQSPKYLFRKEGQNVTLSCEQNLNHDAMYWYRQDPGQGLRLIYYSQIVNDFQKGDIAEGYSVSREKKESFPLTVTSAQKNPTAFYLCASSTSIPVGRVARETQYFGPGTRLLVL.

The rearrangement uses TRBV10-3 and TRBJ2-7, with 12 bases matching TRBD2. The germline V gene has CDR1 ENHRY and CDR2 SYGVKD. After removal of 9 bases from V and 3 bases from J, the junction contained 6 bases not matched to a gene. The CDR3 has 14 amino acids. This chain's CDR3 is CAIGKTSGSYEQYF. CDR3 nucleotides: TGTGCCATAGGGAAGACTAGCGGGAGCTACGAGCAGTACTTC.

This chain links TRBV5-7 with TRBJ1-1; 7 nucleotides line up with TRBD1. TRBV5-7 is assigned to the ORF class and has an uncertain function. V dropped 7 bases and J dropped 5; count of bases not matched to a gene: 8. CDR3 length: 13 amino acids. In DNA, the CDR3 is TGTGCCAGCCGTAACAGGGGTGGGACTGAAGCTTTCTTT. This codes for CASRNRGGTEAFF.

V and J are TRBV9 and TRBJ2-7; no firm D call. Germline V gene data show CDR1 as SGDLS and CDR2 as YYNGEE. The V and J ends lost 4 bases and 5 bases respectively, with 16 bases between them. CDR3 length: 14 residues. As DNA, the CDR3 is TGTGCCAGCAGCCCCCGACCTTTGCAGGACGAGCAGTACTTC. Encoded protein: CASSPRPLQDEQYF.

The rearrangement joins TRBV14 to TRBJ2-3; D uncertain. Germline-derived CDR1 and CDR2 are SGHDN and FVKESK. The length of the CDR3 is 13 residues. The V end was cut by 1 base, the J end by 8 bases, with 10 bases between. CDR3: CASSQVEASTQYF. The DNA of the CDR3 is TGTGCCAGCAGCCAAGTAGAAGCAAGTACGCAGTATTTT.

The chain has TRBV6-6 and TRBJ2-7; D call uncertain. V gave up 0 bases and J gave up 8 bases, with 17 bases separating them. This CDR3 contains 15 residues. The germline gives CDR1 MNHNY, CDR2 SVGAGI (reference sequence). This chain's CDR3 is CASSYSSNAGLQQYF. As DNA, the CDR3 is TGTGCCAGCAGTTACTCGTCCAACGCTGGCTTACAGCAGTACTTC.

The chain links TRBV5-1 to TRBJ2-1; a weak D match, TRBD2 (7 bases). CDR1 is SGHRS and CDR2 is YFSETQ in the germline V gene. The CDR3 is made up of 16 amino acids. Trimming stripped 0 bases from V and 2 bases from J, with 12 bases between. CDR3 region: CASSLAPGGAYNEQFF. In DNA form, the CDR3 reads TGCGCCAGCAGCTTGGCTCCGGGGGGCGCCTACAATGAGCAGTTCTTC.

This clone showed up just once. The chain couples TRBV5-1 to TRBJ2-1; possibly TRBD1 for D (6 bases). The CDR3 runs to 12 residues. Trimming took off 6 bases at V and 6 bases at J, with 10 bases between the two ends. Germline lookup yields CDR1 SGHRS and CDR2 YFSETQ. In DNA, the CDR3 is TGCGCCAGCACGGAACAGGGCAATGAGCAGTTCTTC. It encodes CASTEQGNEQFF.

This chain links TRBV6-1 with TRBJ2-6, with 10 bases that match TRBD1. After removal of 1 base from V and 0 bases from J, the junction contained 15 bases not matched to a gene. This CDR3 has 22 residues. Germline-derived CDR1 and CDR2 are MNHNS and SASEGT. CDR3 DNA sequence: TGTGCCAGCAGTGAAGTAACGGGGGACAGGGGATACTACTTCTCTGGGGCCAACGTCCTGACTTTC. It specifies CASSEVTGDRGYYFSGANVLTF.

The V gene is TRBV14, the J gene TRBJ1-1; D is unclear. The CDR3 length is 13 residues. Per the germline V gene, CDR1 is SGHDN and CDR2 is FVKESK. Trimming pared 4 bases from V and 4 bases from J, leaving 10 bases between. The CDR3 reads CASSPLGPTEAFF. The CDR3 nucleotides are TGTGCCAGCAGCCCCCTCGGTCCCACTGAAGCTTTCTTT. Full variable domain (missing parts from reference TRBV14 and TRBJ1-1): EAGVTQFPSHSVIEKGQTVTLRCDPISGHDNLYWYRRVMGKEIKFLLHFVKESKQDESGMPNNRFLAERTGGTYSTLKVQPAELEDSGVYFCASSPLGPTEAFFGQGTRLTVV.

The chain joins TRBV9 to TRBJ2-1; 7 positions match TRBD2. CDR1 and CDR2 (germline): SGDLS, YYNGEE. The length of the CDR3 is 16 residues. V trimming: 0 bases; J trimming: 7 bases; junction bases outside the gene matches: 10. The CDR3 DNA follows: TGTGCCAGCAGCGTAGGTGGTGCGGGAGTGAGGAATGAGCAGTTCTTC. Protein sequence: CASSVGGAGVRNEQFF.

The V and J genes are TRBV15 and TRBJ1-1, with no clear D. This CDR3 region has 15 residues. The germline V and J ends were trimmed by 3 bases and 1 base, with 12 bases remaining between them. Germline CDR1 and CDR2: LNHNV and YYDKDF (reference sequence). The CDR3 loop is CATSRISGKNTEAFF. The CDR3 bases are TGTGCCACCAGCAGGATTTCGGGGAAGAACACTGAAGCTTTCTTT.